These 32 T cell receptor beta chains originate from one sample sequenced in a study of control samples from healthy donors and cancer patients. Method: immunoSEQ multiplex PCR; TCRdb's copy keeps in-frame clones and lacks some. The profile shows approximately 83,000 clones, 85% to 95% of them singletons. Sequencing used blood. The receptors originated from a woman aged 25 to 39 in good health.

This chain links TRBV10-3 with TRBJ1-2; 9 bases map to TRBD1. The CDR3 is 17 amino acids. J gave up 3 bases and V 5 bases, and 13 bases lay outside the gene matches. CDR1 and CDR2 (germline): ENHRY, SYGVKD. The CDR3: CAISPTGGNGYDYGYTF. CDR3 bases: TGTGCCATCAGTCCGACAGGGGGAAATGGGTATGACTATGGCTACACCTTC.

The chain combines TRBV6-6 with TRBJ1-6; a possible D gene is TRBD1 (5 bases). The germline V gene encodes CDR1 MNHNY and CDR2 SVGAGI (reference sequence). Trimming left V 0 bases short and J 5 bases short, with 11 bases between. The CDR3 runs 16 residues. CDR3 nucleotides: TGTGCCAGCAGTTACTCGCGTCGGGGGGATAATTCACCCCTCCACTTT. As protein: CASSYSRRGDNSPLHF.

Only one count was recorded for this clone. This rearrangement joins TRBV12-3 or TRBV12-4 to TRBJ1-2, with 7 nucleotides matching TRBD1. V was pared by 5 bases and J by 4 bases, with 4 bases of the junction left unmatched. The CDR3 is made up of 13 amino acids. CDR3 sequence reads: CASSPTGVYGYTF. CDR3 bases: TGTGCCAGCAGTCCCACAGGGGTCTATGGCTACACCTTC.

This chain uses TRBV30 with TRBJ1-5; 8 bases line up with TRBD1. CDR1 is GTSNPN and CDR2 is SVGIG in the germline V gene (reference sequence). The length of the CDR3 is 14 residues. V lost 0 bases and J lost 5; bases outside the gene matches: 3. CDR3 amino acids: CAWSVGQGDQPQHF. Written as DNA, the CDR3 is TGTGCCTGGAGTGTCGGACAGGGAGATCAGCCCCAGCATTTT. The full variable domain, in which reference TRBV30 and TRBJ1-5 provide the parts outside the CDR3, is SQTIHQWPATLVQPVGSPLSLECTVEGTSNPNLYWYRQAAGRGLQLLFYSVGIGQISSEVPQNLSASRPQDRQFILSSKKLLLSDSGFYLCAWSVGQGDQPQHFGDGTRLSIL.

The genes are TRBV2 and TRBJ2-7; D uncertain. This CDR3 has 12 amino acids. Germline-derived CDR1 and CDR2 are SNHLY and FYNNEI. The ends were cut back, 7 bases at V and 3 bases at J, with 10 bases in the middle. In DNA form, the CDR3 reads TGTGCCAGCACGCAGGATAACTACGAGCAGTACTTC. Translated: CASTQDNYEQYF.

The chain combines TRBV5-1 with TRBJ1-1; 11 positions match TRBD1. V shed 0 bases and J 4 bases; nucleotides not matched to a gene: 5. This CDR3 has 16 amino acids. CDR1 and CDR2 (germline): SGHRS, YFSETQ. The CDR3 nucleotides are TGCGCCAGCAGCTTGGTTCGGACAGGGGGCTTCACTGAAGCTTTCTTT. Its translation: CASSLVRTGGFTEAFF. The complete variable domain, with remaining parts taken from reference TRBV5-1 and TRBJ1-1, reads KAGVTQTPRYLIKTRGQQVTLSCSPISGHRSVSWYQQTPGQGLQFLFEYFSETQRNKGNFPGRFSGRQFSNSRSEMNVSTLELGDSALYLCASSLVRTGGFTEAFFGQGTRLTVV.

This clone was seen a single time. This sequence joins TRBV28 and TRBJ1-2; 7 bases align to TRBD1. The CDR3 sequence is 14 residues long. Trimming at V came to 2 bases and at J to 2 bases, leaving 2 bases not matched to a gene. In germline, CDR1 is MDHEN, CDR2 SYDVKM. The CDR3 is CASSLDRANYGYTF. The CDR3 DNA is TGTGCCAGCAGTTTAGACAGGGCCAACTATGGCTACACCTTC.

This sequence joins TRBV24-1 and TRBJ2-1; 9 nucleotides match TRBD2. There are 14 residues in the CDR3. After removal of 8 bases from V and 7 bases from J, the junction contained 8 bases not matched to a gene. Germline CDR1 KGHDR, CDR2 SFDVKD. CDR3 nucleotides: TGTGCCACCAAAGGGCGCGGGGGGGGGAATGAGCAGTTCTTC. It codes for CATKGRGGGNEQFF.

This clone was seen more than once but under ten times. The chain links TRBV7-2 to TRBJ2-5, with a tentative D call TRBD1 (5 bases). V was trimmed by 1 base and J by 3 bases, leaving 15 bases between them. The germline V gene has CDR1 SGHTA and CDR2 FQGNSA. CDR3 length: 16 amino acids. CDR3 coding DNA: TGTGCCAGCAGCTTAGGGACAAGCAAAGGGAAAGAGACCCAGTACTTC. Protein sequence: CASSLGTSKGKETQYF.

The V gene is TRBV27, the J gene TRBJ1-1, with 8 positions matching TRBD1. The V segment lost 2 bases and the J segment 1 base; nucleotides outside the gene matches: 0. There are 14 residues in the CDR3. CDR1 MNHEY and CDR2 SMNVEV come from the germline V gene (reference sequence). The CDR3 coding sequence is TGTGCCAGCAGTTTAGGACAGGGGAACACTGAAGCTTTCTTT. As protein: CASSLGQGNTEAFF.

The chain employs TRBV4-1 and TRBJ2-7; weak D call: TRBD2 (6 bases). V shed 1 base and J shed 3 bases, with 10 bases lying between them. The CDR3 sequence is 14 residues long. The germline V gene has CDR1 MGHRA and CDR2 YSYEKL. The CDR3 nucleotides are TGCGCCAGCAGCCAAGTGATTAGCGGCTACGAGCAGTACTTC. Translating it yields CASSQVISGYEQYF.

The V gene is TRBV12-5, the J gene TRBJ1-1, with no clear D. CDR1 and CDR2 from the germline V gene are LGHNT and FRNRAP. The CDR3 sequence is 15 residues long. Trimming pared 5 bases from V and 3 bases from J, leaving 16 bases between. In DNA form, the CDR3 reads TGTGCTAGTGGTCTGGGGAGAGGGCCATACACTGAAGCTTTCTTT. This gives the protein CASGLGRGPYTEAFF.

V usage is TRBV18 and J usage is TRBJ2-3; no clear D gene. The germline gives CDR1 KGHSH, CDR2 LQKENI. Trimming shortened V by 3 bases and J by 3 bases, and 13 bases separated the two germline ends. The CDR3 extends over 15 amino acids. CDR3 DNA sequence: TGTGCCAGCTCACCCGAACAAGGCTTTACAGATACGCAGTATTTT. This translates into CASSPEQGFTDTQYF. Complete variable domain (other parts from reference TRBV18 and TRBJ2-3): NAGVMQNPRHLVRRRGQEARLRCSPMKGHSHVYWYRQLPEEGLKFMVYLQKENIIDESGMPKERFSAEFPKEGPSILRIQQVVRGDSAAYFCASSPEQGFTDTQYFGPGTRLTVL.

Only one count was recorded for this clone. The rearrangement links TRBV5-6 to TRBJ1-1, with 7 positions matching TRBD1. The CDR3 extends over 16 amino acids. Germline CDR1 is SGHDT and CDR2 is YYEEEE. The ends lost 4 bases at V and 5 bases at J; junction bases unmatched: 14. CDR3 protein: CASSPTMPSRGTEAFF. The CDR3 DNA reads as TGTGCCAGCAGCCCAACAATGCCCAGCAGGGGGACTGAAGCTTTCTTT.

The chain employs TRBV5-4 and TRBJ1-1; D is unresolved. Per germline, CDR1 SGHNT and CDR2 YYREEE (reference sequence). Trimming shortened V by 2 bases and J by 6 bases, and 14 bases separated the two germline ends. The CDR3 spans 14 residues. The CDR3 nucleotides are TGTGCCAGCAGCTTAGGCTGGATAAGGGCTGAAGCTTTCTTT. Protein product: CASSLGWIRAEAFF.

The rearrangement uses TRBV19 and TRBJ2-2; 13 bases are a match to TRBD2. V lost 9 bases, J lost 3 bases, and 7 bases stayed unmatched. The CDR3 sequence is 16 residues long. The germline V gene encodes CDR1 LNHDA and CDR2 SQIVND (reference sequence). The CDR3 protein is CARTGLAGRDTGELFF. CDR3 nucleotide sequence: TGTGCCAGGACGGGACTAGCGGGACGAGACACCGGGGAGCTGTTTTTT.

The chain is built from TRBV28 and TRBJ2-5; perhaps TRBD1 as D (6 bases). The germline gives CDR1 MDHEN, CDR2 SYDVKM. The CDR3 spans 15 residues. V was pared by 3 bases and J by 5 bases, with 16 bases between. In nucleotides, the CDR3 is TGTGCCAGCAGTTTTTCAGGGGCGTCGGAGGAGACCCAGTACTTC. Protein sequence: CASSFSGASEETQYF.

The V call is TRBV5-5, the J call TRBJ2-2; 13 bases match TRBD2. In germline, CDR1 is SGHKS, CDR2 YYEKEE (reference sequence). The CDR3 totals 17 residues. V shed 4 bases, J shed 7 bases, and the junction held 10 bases outside the gene matches. The CDR3 DNA reads as TGTGCCAGCAGCACCACTAGCGGGAGGGCCTGGGACGGGGAGCTGTTTTTT. Translated, it gives CASSTTSGRAWDGELFF.

V gene TRBV5-4 combines with J gene TRBJ2-1, with D possibly TRBD2 on 6 matching bases. V dropped 1 base and J dropped 2 bases, with 22 bases sitting between them. Per the germline V gene, CDR1 is SGHNT and CDR2 is YYREEE (reference sequence). The length of the CDR3 is 19 residues. CDR3 protein: CASSLPGSGYCRTYNEQFF. CDR3 bases: TGTGCCAGCAGCTTGCCTGGTAGCGGATATTGCCGAACCTACAATGAGCAGTTCTTC.

The J gene is TRBJ1-2, the V gene TRBV19; 10 bases fit TRBD1. The CDR3 consists of 17 residues. J lost 3 bases, V lost 2 bases, and 9 bases had no gene match. Germline CDR1 reads LNHDA; CDR2 reads SQIVND (reference sequence). CDR3 in DNA: TGTGCCAGTAGTATATGGATCGGACAGGGGGAGTACTATGGCTACACCTTC. Its protein is CASSIWIGQGEYYGYTF.

In DNA form, the CDR3 reads TGTGCCAGCAGGCAGAACTACGAGCAGTACTTC. Amino acid sequence: CASRQNYEQYF. This sequence joins TRBV28 and TRBJ2-7; D gene uncertain. This CDR3 region has 11 residues. V shed 6 bases and J shed 3 bases, with 6 bases lying between them. CDR1 is MDHEN, CDR2 SYDVKM, per germline. Based on the CDR3 plus reference TRBV28 and TRBJ2-7, the full variable domain is DVKVTQSSRYLVKRTGEKVFLECVQDMDHENMFWYRQDPGLGLRLIYFSYDVKMKEKGDIPEGYSVSREKKERFSLILESASTNQTSMYLCASRQNYEQYFGPGTRLTVT.

The chain couples TRBV5-1 to TRBJ2-7; D is ambiguous. V shed 7 bases and J shed 0 bases, with 14 bases lying between them. The CDR3 loop spans 14 amino acids. Per the germline V gene, CDR1 is SGHRS and CDR2 is YFSETQ. CDR3 DNA: TGCGCCAGCGTCAAGGAAGGCAGCTCCTACGAGCAGTACTTC. Its translation: CASVKEGSSYEQYF.

The rearrangement joins TRBV3-1 (or the pseudogene TRBV3-2) to TRBJ2-6, with 13 positions matching TRBD2. The V segment lost 6 bases and the J segment 2 bases; nucleotides outside the gene matches: 10. Germline V gene data show CDR1 as LGHDT and CDR2 as YNNKEL (reference sequence). This CDR3 is 19 amino acids long. CDR3 region: CASRWGGGTSGTGANVLTF. In nucleotides, the CDR3 is TGTGCCAGCAGGTGGGGGGGCGGGACTAGCGGGACTGGGGCCAACGTCCTGACTTTC.

The V call is TRBV19, the J call TRBJ1-2; 8 nucleotides match TRBD1. V was pared by 4 bases and J by 4 bases, with 5 bases of the junction left unmatched. Germline lookup yields CDR1 LNHDA and CDR2 SQIVND (reference sequence). There are 14 residues in the CDR3. CDR3 protein: CASSKQGDVYGYTF. As DNA, the CDR3 is TGTGCCAGTAGTAAACAGGGGGATGTCTATGGCTACACCTTC.

This rearrangement joins TRBV6-4 to TRBJ2-3; 11 bases are a match to TRBD2. V lost 4 bases to trimming and J lost 6 bases; unmatched junction nucleotides: 9. The germline V gene encodes CDR1 MRHNA and CDR2 SNTAGT. There are 16 residues in the CDR3. The CDR3 reads CASSVAHSGGADTQYF. The CDR3 DNA reads TGTGCCAGCAGTGTCGCCCATAGCGGGGGGGCCGATACGCAGTATTTT.

The chain carries TRBV27 and TRBJ2-4; the D gene is possibly TRBD1 (5 bases). CDR3 size: 20 residues. Germline V CDR1 and CDR2: MNHEY, SMNVEV (reference sequence). Trimming pared 1 base from V and 0 bases from J, leaving 22 bases between. The CDR3 sequence: CASSLLSSRDRDLAKNIQYF. In DNA, the CDR3 is TGTGCCAGCAGTTTATTATCGTCAAGAGACAGAGACCTAGCCAAAAACATTCAGTACTTC.

The rearrangement links TRBV28 to TRBJ1-5; perhaps TRBD1 as D (5 bases). The CDR3 has 19 amino acids. CDR1 is MDHEN and CDR2 is SYDVKM in the germline V gene. Trimming pared 2 bases from V and 6 bases from J, leaving 26 bases between. This chain's CDR3 is CASSLNIRGRTIISQPQHF. The CDR3 DNA reads as TGTGCCAGCAGTTTAAATATCCGGGGGAGAACTATAATCAGTCAGCCCCAGCATTTT.

The chain combines TRBV6-6 with TRBJ1-1, with D perhaps matching TRBD1 (6 bases). The CDR3 contains 13 residues. Germline CDR1 is MNHNY and CDR2 is SVGAGI (reference sequence). The V gene lost 4 bases and the J gene lost 0 bases, with 6 bases spanning the gap. The CDR3 here is CASSWTVNTEAFF. The DNA for the CDR3 is TGTGCCAGCAGTTGGACAGTGAACACTGAAGCTTTCTTT.

This chain connects TRBV5-1 to TRBJ2-6; D is ambiguous. V was pared by 3 bases and J by 0 bases, with 4 bases between. The CDR3 consists of 14 residues. CDR1 is SGHRS and CDR2 is YFSETQ in the germline V gene. CDR3 region: CASSSSSGANVLTF. Written as DNA, the CDR3 is TGCGCCAGCAGCTCCTCCTCTGGGGCCAACGTCCTGACTTTC. The full variable domain, with the rest looked up from reference TRBV5-1 and TRBJ2-6, is KAGVTQTPRYLIKTRGQQVTLSCSPISGHRSVSWYQQTPGQGLQFLFEYFSETQRNKGNFPGRFSGRQFSNSRSEMNVSTLELGDSALYLCASSSSSGANVLTFGAGSRLTVL.

V and J are TRBV2 and TRBJ1-1; 11 bases are shared with TRBD1. J lost 2 bases, V lost 6 bases, and 8 bases had no gene match. This CDR3 is built from 16 residues. Germline lookup yields CDR1 SNHLY and CDR2 FYNNEI. CDR3 loop: CASRTGQGAGNTEAFF. The CDR3 region has the DNA TGTGCCAGCAGGACAGGACAGGGGGCGGGTAACACTGAAGCTTTCTTT.

The chain joins TRBV11-2 to TRBJ1-5; D is undetermined. This CDR3 has 13 residues. Looked up from germline, CDR1 is SGHAT and CDR2 is FQNNGV. Trimming cost V 5 bases and J 7 bases, with 12 bases left between them. CDR3 nucleotide sequence: TGTGCCAGCAGCCCAAGCACTGAACAGCCCCAGCATTTT. Amino acid sequence: CASSPSTEQPQHF.

The CDR3 loop reads CASSLAVRGRNYEQYF. The CDR3, as DNA: TGCGCCAGCAGCTTGGCCGTACGGGGGCGAAACTACGAGCAGTACTTC. This chain uses TRBV5-1 with TRBJ2-7; D possibly uses TRBD1 or TRBD2 (6 bases each). Looked up from germline, CDR1 is SGHRS and CDR2 is YFSETQ. The CDR3 length is 16 residues. The germline V and J ends were trimmed by 0 bases and 3 bases, with 16 bases remaining between them.